This T cell receptor beta chain was identified in a study of blood T cells in healthy people across ages. This clonotype was recorded many times. Its target is not known. Study results and limitations: Estimated diversity that came from one million T cells was considered an underestimate.

The CDR3 totals 13 residues. The V gene's germline CDR1 is ENHRY and CDR2 SYGVKD. Alongside a J-beta primer mix, a sample-barcoded 5' primer served in a second PCR lasting roughly 6 to 11 cycles. TCRdb processed the 5' RACE reads anew with MiXCR; each CDR3 protein has one entry. The table shows about 1,800,000 distinct CDR3 sequences, with roughly 28% occurring only once. Every participating donor contributed roughly 10 milliliters of peripheral blood through a draw. The chain links TRBV10-3 to TRBJ2-1; 10 bases are a match to TRBD2. The TCR sequence derives from a woman aged 25 to 39 in good health. Sequencing input: blood. The CDR3 region is CASGSGGAVEQFF. CDR3 coding DNA: TGTGCTTCCGGGAGCGGGGGGGCGGTTGAGCAGTTCTTC.